Listed below are T cell receptor beta chains from one sample, sequenced in a study of tumor-infiltrating lymphocytes in primary liver carcinoma. A single record per CDR3 protein comes from TCRdb applying MiXCR to the multiplex PCR reads. The sample has tens of thousands of distinct CDR3 sequences, roughly two thirds seen once. Material: liver tumor tissue from sampling region 4. These receptors were collected from a woman aged 55-69 years with primary liver carcinoma and hepatitis B virus infection. The CDR3 runs from the conserved cysteine through the conserved F or W. A D gene is named only where the DNA matches it firmly. Not every row has a clone size; where given, it reads once, few, many or a size class.

d_call: TRBD1; j_call: TRBJ1-2; v_call: TRBV11-2; clone_size: -; cdr3_aa: CARGLEGASGGDYTF; cdr3_nt: TGTGCCAGGGGCTTAGAGGGGGCCAGTGGCGGTGACTACACCTTC
d_call: -; j_call: TRBJ1-1; v_call: TRBV7-8; clone_size: -; cdr3_aa: CVSSLRGENTEAFF; cdr3_nt: TGTGTCAGCAGCTTGCGGGGTGAGAACACTGAAGCTTTCTTT
d_call: -; j_call: TRBJ2-1; v_call: TRBV21-1; clone_size: -; cdr3_aa: CASNPVAAKGNNEQFF; cdr3_nt: TGTGCCAGCAACCCCGTCGCCGCCAAAGGGAACAATGAGCAGTTCTTC
d_call: TRBD1; j_call: TRBJ2-1; v_call: TRBV11-2; clone_size: -; cdr3_aa: CAGSLTHGQGYRGEQFF; cdr3_nt: TGTGCCGGAAGCTTAACCCATGGACAGGGGTACAGGGGTGAGCAGTTCTTC
d_call: TRBD1; j_call: TRBJ2-7; v_call: TRBV12-3/TRBV12-4; clone_size: -; cdr3_aa: CAISPGQYFEQYF; cdr3_nt: TGTGCCATCAGTCCGGGACAGTACTTCGAGCAGTACTTC
d_call: -; j_call: TRBJ2-1; v_call: TRBV11-2; clone_size: -; cdr3_aa: CASSPGLTGDYNERFF; cdr3_nt: TGTGCCAGCAGCCCCGGACTAACGGGCGATTACAATGAGCGGTTCTTC
d_call: -; j_call: TRBJ2-3; v_call: TRBV29-1; clone_size: medium-sized; cdr3_aa: CSVERAERTDTQYF; cdr3_nt: TGCAGCGTTGAGCGAGCGGAGCGCACAGATACGCAGTATTTT
d_call: -; j_call: TRBJ1-2; v_call: TRBV14; clone_size: many; cdr3_aa: CASSQDRGGRNYGYTF; cdr3_nt: TGTGCCAGCAGCCAAGATCGTGGCGGGAGAAACTATGGCTACACCTTC
d_call: TRBD1; j_call: TRBJ2-4; v_call: TRBV30; clone_size: few; cdr3_aa: CARSPTPPDRGENIQYF; cdr3_nt: TGTGCCCGGAGTCCTACACCCCCGGACAGGGGGGAAAACATTCAGTACTTC
d_call: -; j_call: TRBJ2-7; v_call: TRBV5-4; clone_size: -; cdr3_aa: CASSLAGDSHGQYF; cdr3_nt: TGTGCCAGCAGCTTGGCCGGGGACTCCCACGGGCAGTACTTC
d_call: TRBD1; j_call: TRBJ2-3; v_call: TRBV7-9; clone_size: -; cdr3_aa: CASSWGTDSTDMQYF; cdr3_nt: TGTGCCAGTAGCTGGGGGACAGATAGCACAGATATGCAGTATTTT
d_call: TRBD2; j_call: TRBJ2-1; v_call: TRBV12-3/TRBV12-4; clone_size: -; cdr3_aa: CASSWGSSGRPNEQFF; cdr3_nt: TGTGCCAGCAGTTGGGGTTCTAGCGGGAGACCGAATGAGCAGTTCTTC
d_call: -; j_call: TRBJ2-7; v_call: TRBV30; clone_size: -; cdr3_aa: CAWSTLRGGRAYEQYF; cdr3_nt: TGTGCCTGGAGTACCCTCCGCGGCGGGCGAGCCTACGAGCAGTACTTC
d_call: -; j_call: TRBJ2-7; v_call: TRBV11-2; clone_size: -; cdr3_aa: CAKSLDPAGTYEQYF; cdr3_nt: TGTGCCAAGAGCTTGGACCCTGCGGGGACCTATGAGCAGTACTTC
d_call: TRBD1; j_call: TRBJ1-2; v_call: TRBV6-6; clone_size: -; cdr3_aa: CASTTGQGFDYGYTF; cdr3_nt: TGTGCCAGCACCACGGGACAGGGGTTCGACTATGGCTACACCTTC
d_call: -; j_call: TRBJ2-1; v_call: TRBV11-2; clone_size: once; cdr3_aa: CASRQVRRGTVLFF; cdr3_nt: TGTGCCAGCAGACAGGTTCGTAGGGGAACTGTGCTGTTCTTC
d_call: -; j_call: TRBJ2-3; v_call: TRBV12-3/TRBV12-4; clone_size: -; cdr3_aa: CASSDVGPGRAYTLYF; cdr3_nt: TGTGCCAGCAGTGATGTAGGGCCAGGAAGGGCTTATACGCTGTATTTT
d_call: -; j_call: TRBJ2-7; v_call: TRBV11-2; clone_size: -; cdr3_aa: CASGLDPDHTSGQYF; cdr3_nt: TGTGCCAGCGGCTTAGACCCAGACCATACGTCCGGGCAGTACTTC
d_call: -; j_call: TRBJ2-5; v_call: TRBV11-2; clone_size: -; cdr3_aa: CAASLELAETQYF; cdr3_nt: TGTGCCGCCAGCCTAGAACTGGCGGAGACCCAGTACTTC
d_call: -; j_call: TRBJ1-4; v_call: TRBV6-5; clone_size: many; cdr3_aa: CASSSRTVEKLFF; cdr3_nt: TGTGCCAGCAGTTCAAGGACAGTCGAAAAACTGTTTTTT
d_call: -; j_call: TRBJ2-5; v_call: TRBV7-8; clone_size: many; cdr3_aa: CASSLVGGGRETQYF; cdr3_nt: TGTGCCAGCAGCTTAGTTGGAGGGGGCCGGGAGACCCAGTACTTC
d_call: -; j_call: TRBJ2-5; v_call: TRBV29-1; clone_size: -; cdr3_aa: CNVEGTTGEQETQYF; cdr3_nt: TGCAACGTTGAAGGGACTACAGGGGAACAAGAGACCCAGTATTTC